This TCR beta chain was found in a study of CD8+ T cells in alopecia areata. Broader study findings: Administration of tofacitinib significantly diminished scalp clonality and expanded CD8+ clones within the top 100.

Comments on this clone: The antigen remains undetermined.

Reverse transcribed after extraction, RNA yielded cDNA as the sequencing template. Method: immunoSEQ multiplex PCR; TCRdb's copy keeps in-frame clones and lacks some. The repertoire holds over 80,000 clones, with 44% as singletons. Treatment indicated: oral pan-JAK inhibitor, 5-10 mg twice daily. Lesional scalp punch biopsies and peripheral blood came from alopecia areata patients. Sequenced here: CD8+ T cells sorted from blood, sampled at week 24, from a patient treated with tofacitinib. The clonotype comes from a human donor with alopecia areata.

DNA of the CDR3: TGCGCCAGCCGCGAGACGAACACTGAAGCTTTCTTT. It encodes CASRETNTEAFF. The V call is TRBV5-1, the J call TRBJ1-1; D uncertain. The germline V gene has CDR1 SGHRS and CDR2 YFSETQ. With 7 bases removed from V and 1 base from J, the gap between germline ends came to 8 bases. This CDR3 comprises 12 residues.